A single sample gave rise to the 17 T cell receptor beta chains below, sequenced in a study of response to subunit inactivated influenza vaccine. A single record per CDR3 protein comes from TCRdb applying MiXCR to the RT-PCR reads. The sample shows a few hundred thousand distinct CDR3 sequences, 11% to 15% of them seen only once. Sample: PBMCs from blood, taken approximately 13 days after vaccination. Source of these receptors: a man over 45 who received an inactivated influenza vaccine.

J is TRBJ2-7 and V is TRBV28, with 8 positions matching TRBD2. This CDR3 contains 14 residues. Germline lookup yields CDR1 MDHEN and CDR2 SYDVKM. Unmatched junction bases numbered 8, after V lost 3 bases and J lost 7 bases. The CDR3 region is CASSLLAGVWEQYF. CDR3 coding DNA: TGTGCCAGCAGTTTGCTAGCGGGCGTCTGGGAGCAGTACTTC.

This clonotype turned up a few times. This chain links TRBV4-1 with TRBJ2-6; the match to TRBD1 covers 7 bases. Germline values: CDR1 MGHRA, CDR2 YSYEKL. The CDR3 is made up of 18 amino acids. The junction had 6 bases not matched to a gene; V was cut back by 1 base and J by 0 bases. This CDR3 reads CASSQGTGRISGANVLTF. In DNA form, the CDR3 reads TGCGCCAGCAGCCAAGGGACAGGCCGTATCTCTGGGGCCAACGTCCTGACTTTC.

CDR3 DNA: TGTGCCAGCAGCGGCGGGGGTATGGCTAGCGGCAACTACAATGAGCAGTTCTTC. It codes for CASSGGGMASGNYNEQFF. The chain joins TRBV11-2 to TRBJ2-1; TRBD2 matches 7 bases. The CDR3 has 18 amino acids. V lost 5 bases and J lost 3; bases outside the gene matches: 16. CDR1 SGHAT and CDR2 FQNNGV come from the germline V gene.

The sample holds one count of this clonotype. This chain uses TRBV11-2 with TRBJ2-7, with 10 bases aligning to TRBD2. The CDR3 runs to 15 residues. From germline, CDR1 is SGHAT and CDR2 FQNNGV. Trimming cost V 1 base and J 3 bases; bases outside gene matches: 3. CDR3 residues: CASSLGRLAGYEQYF. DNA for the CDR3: TGTGCCAGCAGCTTAGGTCGACTAGCGGGCTACGAGCAGTACTTC.

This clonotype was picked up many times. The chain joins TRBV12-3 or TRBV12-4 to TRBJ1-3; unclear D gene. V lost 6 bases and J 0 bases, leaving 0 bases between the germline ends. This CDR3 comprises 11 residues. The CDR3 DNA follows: TGTGCCAGCAGCTCTGGAAACACCATATATTTT. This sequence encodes CASSSGNTIYF.

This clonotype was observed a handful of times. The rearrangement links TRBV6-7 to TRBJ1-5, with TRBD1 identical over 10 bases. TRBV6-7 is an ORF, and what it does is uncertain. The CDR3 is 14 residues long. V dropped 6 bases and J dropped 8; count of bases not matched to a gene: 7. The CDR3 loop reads CASRRTGGVEPQHF. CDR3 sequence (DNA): TGTGCCAGCAGACGGACAGGGGGAGTGGAGCCCCAGCATTTT.

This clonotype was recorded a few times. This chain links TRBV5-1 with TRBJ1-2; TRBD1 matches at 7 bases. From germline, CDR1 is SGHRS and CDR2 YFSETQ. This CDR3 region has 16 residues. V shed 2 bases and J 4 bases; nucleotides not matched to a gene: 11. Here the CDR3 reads CASSLLQGQGGYGYTF. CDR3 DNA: TGCGCCAGCAGCTTACTACAGGGGCAAGGGGGCTATGGCTACACCTTC.

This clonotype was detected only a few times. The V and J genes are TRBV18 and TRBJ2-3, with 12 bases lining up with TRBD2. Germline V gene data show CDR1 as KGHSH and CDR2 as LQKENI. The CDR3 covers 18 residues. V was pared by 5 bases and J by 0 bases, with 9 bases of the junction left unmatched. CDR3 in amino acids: CASSARLAGAGSTDTQYF. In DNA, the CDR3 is TGTGCCAGCTCAGCACGACTAGCGGGAGCGGGAAGCACAGATACGCAGTATTTT.

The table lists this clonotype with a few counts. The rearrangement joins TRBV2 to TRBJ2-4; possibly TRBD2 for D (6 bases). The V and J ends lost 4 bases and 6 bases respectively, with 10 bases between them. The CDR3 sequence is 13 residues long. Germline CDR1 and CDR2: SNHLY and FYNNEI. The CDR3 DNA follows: TGTGCCAGCAGTGGCTCCGGGAGAAACATTCAGTACTTC. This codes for CASSGSGRNIQYF.

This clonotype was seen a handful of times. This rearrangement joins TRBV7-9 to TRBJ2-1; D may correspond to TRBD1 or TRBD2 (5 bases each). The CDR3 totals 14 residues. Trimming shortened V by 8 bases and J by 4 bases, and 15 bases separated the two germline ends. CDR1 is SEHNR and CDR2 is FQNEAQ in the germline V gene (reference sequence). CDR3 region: CASGRGGRYNEQFF. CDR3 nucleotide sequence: TGTGCCAGCGGAAGGGGCGGGCGGTACAATGAGCAGTTCTTC.

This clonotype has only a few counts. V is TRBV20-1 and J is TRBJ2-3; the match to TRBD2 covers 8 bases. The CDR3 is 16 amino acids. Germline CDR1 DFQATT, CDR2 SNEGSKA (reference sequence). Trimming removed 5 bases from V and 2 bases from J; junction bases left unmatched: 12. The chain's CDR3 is CSAEDRVAGSTDTQYF. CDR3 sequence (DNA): TGCAGTGCTGAGGATAGGGTAGCGGGGTCCACAGATACGCAGTATTTT.

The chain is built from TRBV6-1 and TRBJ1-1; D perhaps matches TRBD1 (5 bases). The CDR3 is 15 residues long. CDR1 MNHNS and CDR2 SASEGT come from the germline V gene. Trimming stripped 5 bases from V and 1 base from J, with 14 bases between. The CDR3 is CASSPLVGRNTEAFF. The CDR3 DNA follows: TGTGCCAGCAGTCCCCTAGTGGGGCGGAACACTGAAGCTTTCTTT.

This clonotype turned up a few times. Written as DNA, the CDR3 is TGCAGCGTTGCCCAGGGCCTACAACGTTTCAGCTCCTACAATGAGCAGTTCTTC. Amino acids: CSVAQGLQRFSSYNEQFF. The chain recombines TRBV29-1 with TRBJ2-1; tentatively, D is TRBD1 (5 bases). Germline values: CDR1 SQVTM, CDR2 ANQGSEA. Trimming cost V 4 bases and J 0 bases, with 22 bases left between them. This CDR3 has 18 amino acids.

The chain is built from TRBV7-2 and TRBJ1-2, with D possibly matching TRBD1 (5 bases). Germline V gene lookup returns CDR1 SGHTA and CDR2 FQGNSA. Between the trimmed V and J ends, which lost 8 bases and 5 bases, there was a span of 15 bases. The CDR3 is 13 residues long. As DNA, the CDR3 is TGTGCCAGCGGGAGCGGGGGAGATTATGGCTACACCTTC. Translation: CASGSGGDYGYTF.

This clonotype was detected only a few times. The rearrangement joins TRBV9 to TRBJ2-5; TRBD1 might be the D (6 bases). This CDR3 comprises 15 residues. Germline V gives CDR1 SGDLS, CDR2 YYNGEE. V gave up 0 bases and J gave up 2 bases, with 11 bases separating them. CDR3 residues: CASSVDTGIQETQYF. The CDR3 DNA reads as TGTGCCAGCAGCGTAGATACAGGGATTCAAGAGACCCAGTACTTC.

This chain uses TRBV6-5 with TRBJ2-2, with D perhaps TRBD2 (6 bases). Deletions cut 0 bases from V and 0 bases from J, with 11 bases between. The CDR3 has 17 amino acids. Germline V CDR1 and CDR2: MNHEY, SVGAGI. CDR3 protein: CASSYSSTGANTGELFF. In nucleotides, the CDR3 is TGTGCCAGCAGTTACTCGAGTACGGGGGCGAACACCGGGGAGCTGTTTTTT.

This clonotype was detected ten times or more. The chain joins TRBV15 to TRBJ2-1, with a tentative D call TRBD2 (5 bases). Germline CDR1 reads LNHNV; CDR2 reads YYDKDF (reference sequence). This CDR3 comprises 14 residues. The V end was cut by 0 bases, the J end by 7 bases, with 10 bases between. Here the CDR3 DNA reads TGTGCCACCAGCAGAGATAAGAGAGGGAATGAGCAGTTCTTC. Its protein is CATSRDKRGNEQFF.